The entry below describes one T cell receptor (beta chain). Its antigen is still unknown. No much larger clone exists at a distance of one base, and base qualities are not known. These data come from a study of shared clonotypes between healthy human individuals (dated by TCRdb to about 2020). The study in broad terms: A couple of women and a few men aged 18 to 49 years were included in the cohort. For each donor, CD4 naive and CD4 memory were each given three plates, CD8 naive was given two plates, and CD8 memory was given one plate. The study deeply sequenced blood TCR repertoires of about 5 healthy adults to estimate repertoire size and the extent of clonotype sharing between individuals. Different laboratories and diverse techniques were used to prepare libraries and sequence TCR repertoires, to increase sequencing depth and limit assay-specific biases. Per donor, leukapheresis produced somewhere between about 0.9 and 9 billion PBMCs. Broader findings and caveats from the paper: Estimated clonotype richness was generally larger for naive than for memory subsets. The small number of donors limited the genetic and exposure-history diversity represented. Pairwise subsampling indicated that sequencing depth was expected to affect the degree of clonotype sharing among donors. Around 5% of naive CD4, roughly 3.5% of naive CD8, approximately 2% of memory CD4, and around 0.42% of memory CD8 clonotypes were shared across a handful of donors. Incomplete sequencing was indicated by rarefaction of sorted-subset datasets, despite the large sequencing depth. Higher generation probabilities were observed for clonotypes shared by all four sorted-subset donors than for non-shared clonotypes. Only blood was sampled, and tissue TCR repertoires likely differ from those in blood.

Healthy HIV-negative adults with no recently reported acute infections or vaccinations were included as donors. All donors were Caucasian adults living in Nashville, Tennessee, USA. CD8 memory samples combined magnetically selected CD45RO+ cells with CCR7-negative CD45RA+ effector memory (TemRA) cells. After blood collection by leukapheresis, PBMCs were isolated using Ficoll-Histopaque density gradient centrifugation and then cryopreserved in the vapor phase of liquid nitrogen. Analytical flow cytometry was used to check the purity and quantity of every magnetically sorted T cell population. Genomic DNA was isolated from every sorted fraction and measured by UV absorbance on a Nanodrop 2000c. TCR CDR3 regions were amplified from genomic DNA by multiplex PCR using the deep immunoSEQ assay. Extracted genomic DNA from each cell subset was spread evenly across all wells of several immunoSEQ 96-well plates, with each plate serving as a replicate. For sorted subsets, each replicate PCR was loaded with approximately 200 ng genomic DNA, equivalent to roughly 30,000 T cell genomes. The purified libraries were quantified using a Qubit 3.0 fluorometer, sized with a Bioanalyzer 2100, and then quantified again using the KAPA Library Quantification kit. Every immunoSEQ 96-well plate was sequenced on a dedicated single-read 150-cycle Illumina NextSeq 550 flow cell. The authors' analysis ran thus. Because only junctional sequences without quality scores were contained in the immunoSEQ output, filtering matching that applied to full-length reads could not be performed. Sequences were annotated with PyIR, a Python wrapper for IgBLAST v1.9, and V/J genes and CDR3 were assigned using IMGT germline references. Reads with weak V/J assignments (E-value above 1e-6), missing CDR3, stop codons, out-of-frame junctions, or ambiguous translated residues were removed. A V3J clonotype was defined by an identical inferred V gene, J gene, and CDR3 amino acid sequence. Percentage overlap between repertoires was computed as shared unique clonotypes divided by the size of the smaller repertoire. Richness of each repertoire was evaluated using RTK rarefaction, the Chao1 estimator, and Recon v2.1 estimates of unobserved clonotypes. For all TCRbeta clonotypes obtained by the gDNA method from several donors, generation probabilities were computed with OLGA. The source is immuneACCESS, and TCRdb retained only in-frame sequences with V and J called. Part of the clones is not carried over; for the studies checked, unresolved V genes explain less than half of this, and the remainder is unexplained. D and trimming come from the DNA, and the V and J calls and clone size come from that table. The sample includes approximately 640,000 clones, with about nine tenths observed a single time. The ten biggest clones cover 34% of the sample.

The clonotype originates from a young man in good health. Some clones in this sample may be carry-over from other donors' samples. Sequenced material: memory CD8+ T cells from PBMCs. The cell subset or site label on this specimen signifies: CD45RO+ cells pooled with CCR7-negative TemRA cells.

The CDR3 amino acid sequence is: CASSELGTGLRILQYF. The nucleotide sequence is given as TGTGCCAGCAGTGAACTTGGGACAGGCCTACGCATCCTTCAGTACTTC. The chain links TRBV6-1 with TRBJ2-4; TRBD1 fits 8 bases in the junction. Spanning cysteine to phenylalanine, the CDR3 consists of 16 amino acids. Of the read, only the CDR3 DNA is kept; its 48 bases are in frame from base 1. The germline V gene supplies CDR1 MNHNS and CDR2 SASEGT. The junction shows trimming of 2 bases on V and 11 bases on J, and the gene matches do not reach 14 bases of it.